Listed below are T cell receptor beta chains from one sample, sequenced in a study of blood T cell repertoires in COVID-19. This table comes from immunoSEQ multiplex PCR, and its TCRdb copy is limited to in-frame clones, with some not included. Of some 350,000 clones in the sample, roughly 86% were seen once. Material: PBMCs or T cells enriched from blood (not recorded which). These TCRs come from a woman aged 25 to 39 who had recovered from COVID-19. The CDR3 runs from the conserved cysteine through the conserved F or W. Each record gives: J gene, V gene, D gene, clone size, CDR3 protein, CDR3 DNA. A D gene is named only where the DNA matches it firmly. A clone size is listed for some rows: how often the clone was seen (once, few, many), or a class if it is expanded.

TRBJ1-1 | TRBV19 | TRBD1 | NA | CASRDRGGRNTEAFF | TGTGCCAGTAGGGACAGGGGGGGGAGAAACACTGAAGCTTTCTTT
TRBJ1-5 | TRBV9 | NA | NA | CASRLRAPGCGNQPQHF | TGTGCCAGCAGACTGAGGGCCCCGGGATGTGGCAATCAGCCCCAGCATTTT
TRBJ1-3 | TRBV6-5 | TRBD1 | NA | CASSATGEGGNTIYF | TGTGCCAGCAGCGCGACAGGGGAGGGTGGAAACACCATATATTTT
TRBJ1-1 | TRBV29-1 | NA | NA | CSVTDRLNTEAFF | TGCAGCGTGACGGACAGATTGAACACTGAAGCTTTCTTT
TRBJ2-1 | TRBV9 | TRBD2 | NA | CASSVAGGPYNEQFF | TGTGCCAGCAGCGTAGCGGGGGGGCCTTACAATGAGCAGTTCTTC
TRBJ2-7 | TRBV18 | TRBD1 | NA | CASSPNTDRAHEQYF | TGTGCCAGCTCACCAAACACCGACAGGGCCCACGAGCAGTACTTC
TRBJ2-5 | TRBV10-3 | TRBD2 | NA | CAISREATGGETQYF | TGTGCCATCAGTCGGGAGGCGACGGGTGGGGAGACCCAGTACTTC
TRBJ2-1 | TRBV3-1/TRBV3-2 | TRBD2 | NA | CASSQDSAGGREQFF | TGTGCCAGCAGCCAAGACTCGGCGGGGGGGCGGGAGCAGTTCTTC
TRBJ1-6 | TRBV3-1/TRBV3-2 | NA | few | CASSQDFTGLSYNSPLHF | TGTGCCAGCAGCCAAGATTTTACAGGCCTCTCCTATAATTCACCCCTCCACTTT
TRBJ1-1 | TRBV7-9 | NA | NA | CASSLAQGNHTEAFF | TGTGCCAGCAGCTTAGCCCAGGGTAATCACACTGAAGCTTTCTTT
TRBJ2-3 | TRBV19 | NA | NA | CASRRRGATDTQYF | TGTGCCAGTAGGAGACGGGGGGCCACAGATACGCAGTATTTT
TRBJ1-1 | TRBV5-1 | TRBD1 | NA | CASRSIRDRSTEAFF | TGCGCCAGCAGAAGTATCCGGGACAGAAGCACTGAAGCTTTCTTT
TRBJ1-1 | TRBV14 | TRBD1 | NA | CASSLTGDTEAFF | TGTGCCAGCAGTCTAACAGGGGACACTGAAGCTTTCTTT
TRBJ1-1 | TRBV19 | NA | NA | CASSMLGRQNTEAFF | TGTGCCAGTAGTATGTTGGGCAGACAGAACACTGAAGCTTTCTTT
TRBJ2-3 | TRBV5-1 | NA | few | CASSSQVSTDTQYF | TGCGCCAGCAGCTCACAGGTCAGCACAGATACGCAGTATTTT
TRBJ1-5 | TRBV19 | NA | NA | CASRLGNQPQHF | TGTGCCAGCCGGTTGGGCAATCAGCCCCAGCATTTT
TRBJ1-6 | TRBV5-5 | TRBD1 | NA | CASSRDSVNSPLHF | TGTGCCAGCTCTAGGGACAGTGTTAATTCACCCCTCCACTTT
TRBJ2-7 | TRBV3-1/TRBV3-2 | TRBD1 | NA | CASSPRTGGLGEQYF | TGTGCCAGCAGCCCCAGGACAGGGGGTTTGGGTGAGCAGTACTTC
TRBJ2-7 | TRBV11-1 | NA | NA | CASSLEAASGYEQYF | TGTGCCAGCAGCTTAGAAGCGGCATCGGGGTACGAGCAGTACTTC
TRBJ2-3 | TRBV5-1 | TRBD2 | NA | CASSPTAGEEDTQYF | TGCGCCAGCAGCCCTACAGCGGGGGAGGAGGATACGCAGTATTTT
TRBJ1-6 | TRBV5-4 | NA | NA | CASNLGAPNSPLHF | TGTGCCAGCAACCTGGGCGCACCTAATTCACCCCTCCACTTT
TRBJ1-3 | TRBV9 | TRBD1 | NA | CASSAGTVPGNTIYF | TGTGCCAGCAGCGCCGGGACAGTCCCAGGAAACACCATATATTTT
TRBJ1-4 | TRBV19 | NA | NA | CASSPSGGSNEKLFF | TGTGCCAGTAGCCCTAGTGGAGGGTCTAATGAAAAACTGTTTTTT
TRBJ2-3 | TRBV4-1 | TRBD1 | once | CASSQEQGPPNTDTQYF | TGCGCCAGCAGCCAAGAACAGGGGCCCCCTAACACAGATACGCAGTATTTT
TRBJ1-1 | TRBV30 | NA | NA | CAWRESGATEAFF | TGTGCCTGGAGAGAAAGCGGAGCAACTGAAGCTTTCTTT
TRBJ1-2 | TRBV24-1 | NA | NA | CATSDLDFVYGYTF | TGTGCCACCAGTGATTTGGACTTCGTCTATGGCTACACCTTC
TRBJ2-2 | TRBV12-5 | TRBD1 | once | CASGPGTGGTTLGGELFF | TGTGCTAGTGGTCCCGGGACAGGGGGCACAACATTGGGCGGGGAGCTGTTTTTT
TRBJ1-2 | TRBV18 | TRBD1 | once | CASSPPGQDPGWGYTF | TGTGCCAGCTCACCACCGGGACAGGACCCGGGTTGGGGCTACACCTTC
TRBJ2-5 | TRBV12-3/TRBV12-4 | NA | NA | CASVPGDQETQYF | TGTGCCAGCGTCCCGGGGGACCAAGAGACCCAGTACTTC
TRBJ2-7 | TRBV5-1 | NA | NA | CASSRRQVEGYEQYF | TGCGCCAGCAGCCGCCGACAGGTGGAAGGCTACGAGCAGTACTTC
TRBJ2-6 | TRBV29-1 | NA | NA | CSVAGGTWGVLTF | TGCAGCGTTGCCGGGGGGACATGGGGCGTCCTGACTTTC
TRBJ1-1 | TRBV6-5 | NA | NA | CATSGDGTEAFF | TGTGCCACCTCCGGAGACGGCACTGAAGCTTTCTTT
TRBJ2-4 | TRBV4-1 | NA | NA | CASSQGSRENIQYF | TGCGCCAGCAGCCAAGGATCTCGAGAAAACATTCAGTACTTC
TRBJ1-2 | TRBV27 | TRBD1 | NA | CASTLRQGADYGYTF | TGTGCCAGCACCTTACGACAGGGGGCGGACTATGGCTACACCTTC
TRBJ1-5 | TRBV28 | NA | NA | CASSLTDPIDDQHF | TGTGCCAGCAGCTTGACAGACCCGATAGATGACCAGCATTTT
TRBJ1-2 | TRBV4-3 | NA | NA | CASSQELLNNYGYTF | TGCGCCAGCAGCCAAGAGCTTCTAAATAACTATGGCTACACCTTC